These T cell receptor beta chains were read from a single sample in a study of shared clonotypes between healthy human individuals. Some clones are missing from TCRdb's copy, which holds only in-frame ones; the method was immunoSEQ multiplex PCR. The sample records about 2.1 million clones, 80% to 95% being singletons. Sequences were obtained from naive CD8+ T cells from PBMCs. These receptors were taken from a man younger than 35 in good health. Some clones in this sample may be carry-over from other donors' samples. CDR3s include the opening cysteine and the closing phenylalanine or tryptophan. Fields, in order: CDR3 DNA, CDR3 protein, CDR3 length, clone size, J gene, V gene, D gene. The D gene is left open where the match is weak. Clone size appears in some rows only: once, few, many, or a class for an expanded clone.

TGTGCCAGCAGCACCTGGGGTGGGATGAACACTGAAGCTTTCTTT,CASSTWGGMNTEAFF,15,NA,TRBJ1-1,TRBV5-6,NA
TGTGCCAGCAGCTTACTAGCGGATCCAGTGCTAGCCAAAAACATTCAGTACTTC,CASSLLADPVLAKNIQYF,18,NA,TRBJ2-4,TRBV13,TRBD2
TGTGCCATCAGTGTCGGAAATAGCAATCAGCCCCAGCATTTT,CAISVGNSNQPQHF,14,NA,TRBJ1-5,TRBV10-3,NA
TGTGCCAGCAGTTTATCGGTCGGCAATGAGCAGTTCTTC,CASSLSVGNEQFF,13,once,TRBJ2-1,TRBV27,NA
TGTGCCAGCAGTGAACAGGGAGCTTTATCCGAGCAGTACTTC,CASSEQGALSEQYF,14,NA,TRBJ2-7,TRBV25-1,NA
TGCGCCAGCAGCCAAGAGGAGAGTTATAGCAATCAGCCCCAGCATTTT,CASSQEESYSNQPQHF,16,once,TRBJ1-5,TRBV4-1,NA
TGTGCCAGCAGCCCGGAACAAGAGACCCAGTACTTC,CASSPEQETQYF,12,NA,TRBJ2-5,TRBV6-5,NA
TGTGCCAGCAGCGCTAAACGACAGGGACAGGGTGAAAAACTGTTTTTT,CASSAKRQGQGEKLFF,16,NA,TRBJ1-4,TRBV9,TRBD1
TGTGCCAGCAGTCCTGCCCCGGGACAGGGGTACAATGAGCAGTTCTTC,CASSPAPGQGYNEQFF,16,NA,TRBJ2-1,TRBV7-7,TRBD1
TGTGCCAGCCGCACCTATAGGGACTCTACCTACGAGCAGTACTTC,CASRTYRDSTYEQYF,15,NA,TRBJ2-7,TRBV9,NA
TGTGCCAGCAGCTTCAGCGGACTGGGCAGACAGCCCCAGCATTTT,CASSFSGLGRQPQHF,15,NA,TRBJ1-5,TRBV7-2,NA
TGTGCCAGCAGCGACGGACCGGACCTCTACAATGAGCAGTTCTTC,CASSDGPDLYNEQFF,15,NA,TRBJ2-1,TRBV27,NA
TGTGCCAGTAAGGACAGGGGAACGACTCCGAACTACAATGAGCAGTTCTTC,CASKDRGTTPNYNEQFF,17,once,TRBJ2-1,TRBV19,TRBD1
TGCGCCAGCAGGGAGGGGGATCGACACGAGCAGTACTTC,CASREGDRHEQYF,13,few,TRBJ2-7,TRBV5-1,NA
TGTGCCAGCAGCTTAGAGTCTATTGAAGAGACCCAGTACTTC,CASSLESIEETQYF,14,NA,TRBJ2-5,TRBV7-9,NA
TGTGCCAGCAGCGACCGACAGGGACTAGCGGGAGGTGACACCGGGGAGCTGTTTTTT,CASSDRQGLAGGDTGELFF,19,NA,TRBJ2-2,TRBV5-5,TRBD2
TGCGCCAGCAGCTTGGGGCGGTTCGGGGTGTTAGACTATGGCTACACCTTC,CASSLGRFGVLDYGYTF,17,NA,TRBJ1-2,TRBV5-1,NA
TGTGCCAGCAGTTTGGGGTCGACCTACGAGCAGTACTTC,CASSLGSTYEQYF,13,once,TRBJ2-7,TRBV27,NA
TGCAGCGTCGCCGGACTAGACCCTTACGAGCAGTACTTC,CSVAGLDPYEQYF,13,NA,TRBJ2-7,TRBV29-1,TRBD2
TGTGCCAGCAGCGTAGGAAGCGGGGTGTACGAGCAGTACTTC,CASSVGSGVYEQYF,14,NA,TRBJ2-7,TRBV9,TRBD2
TGTGCCTGGAGGAACCCCGGACATTCCTACGAGCAGTACTTC,CAWRNPGHSYEQYF,14,NA,TRBJ2-7,TRBV30,NA
TGTGCCAGCGGGACTAGCGGGCGCACAGATACGCAGTATTTT,CASGTSGRTDTQYF,14,NA,TRBJ2-3,TRBV27,TRBD2
TGTGCCAGCGGAGACACCCTGTCCGTCCTGACTTTC,CASGDTLSVLTF,12,NA,TRBJ2-6,TRBV7-7,NA
TGCGCCAGCAGCTTAGCCGGGGAGCTGTTTTTT,CASSLAGELFF,11,NA,TRBJ2-2,TRBV5-1,NA
TGTGCCAGCAGTTTCCGCCTCAATGAGCAGTTCTTC,CASSFRLNEQFF,12,NA,TRBJ2-1,TRBV28,NA
TGCAGCGTTGAAGAAGTAGCGGTCAAATACAATGAGCAGTTCTTC,CSVEEVAVKYNEQFF,15,NA,TRBJ2-1,TRBV29-1,NA
TGCAGCATACAGGGGGCCTACGAGCAGTACTTC,CSIQGAYEQYF,11,NA,TRBJ2-7,TRBV29-1,TRBD1
TGCGCCAGCAGCCAAGATGGAAGTCGGAGTTACAATGAGCAGTTCTTC,CASSQDGSRSYNEQFF,16,NA,TRBJ2-1,TRBV4-1,NA
TGTGCCAGCAGTTTGTACGGGGGACCGGTCTATGGCTACACCTTC,CASSLYGGPVYGYTF,15,NA,TRBJ1-2,TRBV28,NA
TGTGCCAGCAGCCCACGACAAGCCTACGAGCAGTACTTC,CASSPRQAYEQYF,13,NA,TRBJ2-7,TRBV11-1,NA
TGTGCCAGCAGTTTTGATGTGGATGGCTACACCTTC,CASSFDVDGYTF,12,NA,TRBJ1-2,TRBV28,NA
TGTGCCACCAGCAGAGTGAGGCCAGGATGGGAGACCCAGTACTTC,CATSRVRPGWETQYF,15,NA,TRBJ2-5,TRBV15,NA
TGTGCCACAGGGGGGGGCGGGGACATTCAGTACTTC,CATGGGGDIQYF,12,NA,TRBJ2-4,TRBV27,NA
TGTGCCAGCACCTGGCAGGGGAGCGCAGATACGCAGTATTTT,CASTWQGSADTQYF,14,NA,TRBJ2-3,TRBV27,NA
TGTGCCAGCAGCTCCGAGTGGGGTGAGCAGTTCTTC,CASSSEWGEQFF,12,NA,TRBJ2-1,TRBV7-9,NA
TGTGCCAGCAGCTTGGTGTCAGCAGGACTAGCGGGATACAATGAGCAGTTCTTC,CASSLVSAGLAGYNEQFF,18,NA,TRBJ2-1,TRBV5-8,TRBD2
TGCAGCGTTGAAGTTTCCGGGCAGGGCCCCTACGAGCAGTACTTC,CSVEVSGQGPYEQYF,15,NA,TRBJ2-7,TRBV29-1,NA
TGCAGCGTTGAAGTTGAGGACAGGGGCTCTGGGGCCAACGTCCTGACTTTC,CSVEVEDRGSGANVLTF,17,NA,TRBJ2-6,TRBV29-1,TRBD1
TGTGCCAGCAGCCCAGGGTGGCCTACGCAGTATTTT,CASSPGWPTQYF,12,NA,TRBJ2-3,TRBV14,NA
TGTGCCAGCAGACCGAACAGGGGATCCACTGAAGCTTTCTTT,CASRPNRGSTEAFF,14,few,TRBJ1-1,TRBV11-2,TRBD1
TGTGCCAGCAGTTTATGGCCCAGGGCATACAATGAGCAGTTCTTC,CASSLWPRAYNEQFF,15,NA,TRBJ2-1,TRBV27,NA
TGCGCCAGCAGCCAAAGATCTACGGGTGAAAAACTGTTTTTT,CASSQRSTGEKLFF,14,NA,TRBJ1-4,TRBV4-3,NA
TGTGCCAGCAGCCCCGTCGGGGGCCTTGGGGTTGGCGAGCAGTACTTC,CASSPVGGLGVGEQYF,16,NA,TRBJ2-7,TRBV5-6,NA
TGTGCCAGCAGCACAGGGGGCACTGAAGCTTTCTTT,CASSTGGTEAFF,12,NA,TRBJ1-1,TRBV11-2,TRBD1
TGTGCCAGCAGTTTACAGGGGAATCAGCCCCAGCATTTT,CASSLQGNQPQHF,13,NA,TRBJ1-5,TRBV28,NA
TGCGCCAGCAGCTTTACACAGGGTTACAATGAGCAGTTCTTC,CASSFTQGYNEQFF,14,NA,TRBJ2-1,TRBV5-1,NA
TGTGCCAGTAGTATGTTGAACACCGGGGAGCTGTTTTTT,CASSMLNTGELFF,13,NA,TRBJ2-2,TRBV19,NA
TGTGCCAGCAGTTACGTCCTTGACAGCCCGCTGTTTTTT,CASSYVLDSPLFF,13,NA,TRBJ1-4,TRBV6-5,NA
TGCGCCAGCAGTGTACAGGGAATTGCTAATGAAAAACTGTTTTTT,CASSVQGIANEKLFF,15,NA,TRBJ1-4,TRBV10-2,NA
TGTGCCAGCAGCGTAGATGGCGTGGGCAATCAGCCCCAGCATTTT,CASSVDGVGNQPQHF,15,NA,TRBJ1-5,TRBV9,NA
TGCGCCAGCAGCCAAGATCTTATAGGGACAGGGCTCAACAATGAGCAGTTCTTC,CASSQDLIGTGLNNEQFF,18,NA,TRBJ2-1,TRBV4-3,TRBD1
TGTGCCAGCAGCTTACCGGGGTCTGGAAACACCATATATTTT,CASSLPGSGNTIYF,14,NA,TRBJ1-3,TRBV5-4,NA
TGTGCCAGCAGCTTGGACCGAAGGGGGGCCTACAATGAGCAGTTCTTC,CASSLDRRGAYNEQFF,16,NA,TRBJ2-1,TRBV5-6,NA
TGTGCCAGCAGCTTTTGCGGGACAGGAACCTCTAATCTCACCTGTCAGCCCCAGCATTTT,CASSFCGTGTSNLTCQPQHF,20,NA,TRBJ1-5,TRBV11-3,TRBD1